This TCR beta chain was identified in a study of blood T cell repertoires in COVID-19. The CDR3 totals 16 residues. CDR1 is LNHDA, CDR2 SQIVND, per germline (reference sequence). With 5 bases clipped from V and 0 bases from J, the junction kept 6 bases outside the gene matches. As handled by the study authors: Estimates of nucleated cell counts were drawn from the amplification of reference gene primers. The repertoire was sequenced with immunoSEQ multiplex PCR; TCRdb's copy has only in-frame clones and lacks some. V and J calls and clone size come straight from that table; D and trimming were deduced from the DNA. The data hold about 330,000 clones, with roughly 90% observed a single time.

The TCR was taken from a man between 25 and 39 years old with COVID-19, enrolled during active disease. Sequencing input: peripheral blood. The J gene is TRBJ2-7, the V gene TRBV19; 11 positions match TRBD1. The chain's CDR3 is CASSDAGTGGSYEQYF. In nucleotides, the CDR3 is TGTGCCAGTAGTGATGCCGGGACAGGGGGCTCCTACGAGCAGTACTTC.